The text below deals with one TCR beta chain. This receptor's antigen is unknown. No quality values exist for individual bases; no much larger clone is one base distant. The library was generated by the immunoSEQ multiplex PCR assay. Imported from immuneACCESS, the table was reduced by TCRdb to in-frame sequences with V and J called. These copies leave out some clones; in studies compared against another copy, an unresolved V gene accounts for under half, and the cause of the remainder is not known. Present in this sample are around 30,000 clones, around 92% of which were seen just once. The top ten clonotypes cover approximately 3.7% of the sample. Repertoires were sampled repeatedly over the course of chemoradiotherapy, so clonal expansion could be followed in the tumor microenvironment. This sample was included in a study of chemoradiotherapy in HPV16-positive cancers (dated by TCRdb to between 2021 and 2022). Describing the broader study: Candidate HPV-specific T-cell clones and common TCR motifs were defined by functional T-cell assays performed on cells from two HPV16-positive patients. The study asked whether T-cell immunity against the HPV oncoproteins E6 and E7 changes during chemoradiotherapy and whether it affects survival. TCR repertoires from under 90 patients with HPV-related cancers were then used to track the candidate HPV-specific TCRs and motifs. Study-level results and caveats: In HPV16-positive patients, expansion of HPV-responsive T cells during chemoradiotherapy was associated with improved recurrence-free survival. Expansion of candidate HPV-specific clones and E7-related TCR motifs was observed in the tumor microenvironment during treatment, whereas no such expansion was observed for non-HPV-specific T cells. The functional definition of HPV-specific T cells came from only a couple of HPV16-positive patients, and the survival association was reported for HPV16-positive patients.

CDR1 and CDR2 (LGHNA, YSLEER) derive from the germline V gene. The junction shows trimming of 1 base on V and 0 bases on J, and the gene matches do not reach 4 bases of it. The CDR3 measures 17 amino acids from cysteine to phenylalanine. Only the CDR3 part of the read is kept: 51 bases, read in frame from the first base. This TCR was recovered from a human donor with HPV-associated anogenital cancer. The starting material was blood, obtained from a patient who underwent chemoradiotherapy. The rearrangement combines TRBV4-3 with TRBJ1-2; the junction holds 11 bases that match TRBD1. The sequenced DNA: TGCGCCAGCAGCCAAGCCGGGACAGGGGGGGCTAACTATGGCTACACCTTC. Its protein is CASSQAGTGGANYGYTF.